The 27 T cell receptor beta chains reported below all come from one sample, sequenced in a study of vaccination and CD4 T cells after COVID-19. Treatment: approximately 10-day PBMC culture with coronavirus spike peptide pools or control peptides (ViraFEST assay). CD4+ T cells that came from the unexposed donor were collected before the COVID-19 pandemic (2011-2018). Their antigens are not known. Sequencing of cultured CD4+ T cell DNA used the Oncomine TCR Beta short-read assay. TCRdb reanalysed the PCR reads using MiXCR and keeps one entry per CDR3 protein. The sample holds 5,000 to 7,000 distinct CDR3 sequences, approximately 40% seen once. The sequenced sample was CD4+ T cells from blood, cultured in vitro. The receptor source for this set is a human donor in good health.

The chain combines TRBV6-5 with TRBJ1-2; D perhaps matches TRBD1 (6 bases). Germline CDR1 MNHEY, CDR2 SVGAGI. Trimming took off 2 bases at V and 7 bases at J, with 23 bases between the two ends. This CDR3 has 17 residues. This CDR3 is CASSYGGAGEVWRGYTF. The DNA for the CDR3 is TGTGCCAGCAGTTACGGGGGGGCAGGGGAGGTCTGGCGTGGCTACACCTTC.

This chain links TRBV15 with TRBJ2-1; 12 bases are a match to TRBD2. The ends lost 1 base at V and 3 bases at J; junction bases unmatched: 10. This CDR3 contains 19 residues. Germline CDR1 is LNHNV and CDR2 is YYDKDF (reference sequence). The CDR3 here is CATSRVTSGGSAYYNEQFF. The DNA of the CDR3 is TGTGCCACCAGCAGAGTTACTAGCGGGGGGTCCGCCTACTACAATGAGCAGTTCTTC.

This clonotype was detected only a few times. The V and J genes are TRBV2 and TRBJ2-3; D remains ambiguous. Germline assignment: CDR1 SNHLY and CDR2 FYNNEI. The CDR3 is made up of 13 amino acids. Trimming removed 7 bases at V and 2 bases at J, with 10 bases between. CDR3: CASKSIVTDTQYF. The CDR3 bases are TGTGCCAGCAAGTCGATTGTCACAGATACGCAGTATTTT.

The table lists this clonotype with a few counts. The V gene is TRBV30, the J gene TRBJ1-5; D gene unclear. V was shortened by 0 bases and J by 5 bases, with 11 bases between the two germline ends. Germline CDR1 GTSNPN, CDR2 SVGIG (reference sequence). CDR3 length: 14 residues. The CDR3 here is CAWSVVGSYQPQHF. The CDR3 coding sequence is TGTGCCTGGAGTGTTGTAGGGTCTTATCAGCCCCAGCATTTT.

Judged by abundance, this clonotype is large (0.1 to 1%). The CDR3 is CASSQVLAGTAYEQYF. Written as DNA, the CDR3 is TGTGCCAGCAGCCAAGTCCTCGCCGGGACAGCCTACGAGCAGTACTTC. The chain carries TRBV3-1 and TRBJ2-7; TRBD1 aligns across 7 bases. With 1 base clipped from V and 2 bases from J, the junction kept 8 bases outside the gene matches. Germline V gene data show CDR1 as LGHDT and CDR2 as YNNKEL (reference sequence). This CDR3 is built from 16 residues.

The genes are TRBV9 and TRBJ1-1, with a weak D call TRBD1 (5 bases). Trimming shortened V by 0 bases and J by 4 bases, and 10 bases separated the two germline ends. The germline V gene has CDR1 SGDLS and CDR2 YYNGEE. This CDR3 has 14 residues. CDR3 coding DNA: TGTGCCAGCAGCGTAGAGGGGAGGAGCACTGAAGCTTTCTTT. Amino acids: CASSVEGRSTEAFF.

V gene TRBV2 combines with J gene TRBJ2-3; TRBD2 matches 9 bases. J was trimmed by 5 bases and V by 2 bases; bases with no gene match: 5. CDR1 and CDR2 (germline): SNHLY, FYNNEI. This CDR3 is 15 amino acids long. CDR3 amino acids: CASSELAGGGDTQYF. CDR3 nucleotide sequence: TGTGCCAGCAGTGAACTGGCGGGGGGGGGAGATACGCAGTATTTT.

This clonotype has a handful of counts. The rearrangement uses TRBV15 and TRBJ1-4, with D perhaps matching TRBD1 (5 bases). V was pared by 0 bases and J by 7 bases, with 9 bases between. The CDR3 is 14 residues long. Per the germline V gene, CDR1 is LNHNV and CDR2 is YYDKDF (reference sequence). The CDR3 nucleotides are TGTGCCACCAGCAGAGAGCAGGGTCCTGAAAAACTGTTTTTT. As protein: CATSREQGPEKLFF.

This clonotype was picked up a small number of times. The V call is TRBV20-1, the J call TRBJ2-7, with 11 nucleotides matching TRBD1. The CDR3 length is 15 residues. The germline V gene encodes CDR1 DFQATT and CDR2 SNEGSKA (reference sequence). The V and J ends lost 4 bases and 4 bases, in that order; junction bases with no gene match: 9. The CDR3: CSAKLPGTGGYEQYF. Here the CDR3 DNA reads TGCAGTGCTAAACTCCCCGGGACAGGGGGATACGAGCAGTACTTC.

The rearrangement joins TRBV6-5 to TRBJ1-1; D ambiguous. The CDR3 runs 12 residues. Germline assignment: CDR1 MNHEY and CDR2 SVGAGI. V lost 2 bases and J 7 bases, leaving 8 bases between the germline ends. In nucleotides, the CDR3 is TGTGCCAGCAGTTACCTTTTTGGTGAAGCTTTCTTT. Residues: CASSYLFGEAFF.

V is TRBV18 and J is TRBJ2-5; no clear D. In germline, CDR1 is KGHSH, CDR2 LQKENI. The CDR3 is 15 amino acids. V was clipped by 1 base and J by 5 bases, with 14 bases between them. The CDR3 spells CASSPLPTQWETQYF. The CDR3 coding sequence is TGTGCCAGCTCACCACTTCCTACCCAGTGGGAGACCCAGTACTTC.

This clonotype was counted a few times. The chain has TRBV15 and TRBJ2-5; 8 bases line up with TRBD1. The germline V gene has CDR1 LNHNV and CDR2 YYDKDF (reference sequence). The CDR3 is 15 residues long. V dropped 1 base and J dropped 4; count of bases not matched to a gene: 5. In DNA form, the CDR3 reads TGTGCCACCAGCAGAGGCCCCCAGGGGGCAGAGACCCAGTACTTC. It translates to CATSRGPQGAETQYF.

The CDR3 region is CASSKATRAANTEAFF. The CDR3 DNA reads TGTGCCAGCAGCAAAGCTACCAGGGCAGCGAACACTGAAGCTTTCTTT. V gene TRBV21-1 combines with J gene TRBJ1-1; the D segment call TRBD1 is taken from the table without a DNA check. TRBV21-1 is classified as a pseudogene. This CDR3 comprises 16 residues.

The sample holds a few counts of this clonotype. The chain has TRBV20-1 and TRBJ2-2, with 11 bases identical to TRBD2. V lost 0 bases, J lost 5 bases, and 5 bases stayed unmatched. The CDR3 contains 16 residues. Per germline, CDR1 DFQATT and CDR2 SNEGSKA (reference sequence). The CDR3 spells CSAREPSGGNTGELFF. CDR3 nucleotides: TGCAGTGCTAGAGAACCTAGCGGGGGGAATACCGGGGAGCTGTTTTTT.

There are a few counts of this clonotype. The chain employs TRBV19 and TRBJ1-1; 8 nucleotides line up with TRBD1. J gave up 0 bases and V 5 bases, and 5 bases lay outside the gene matches. This CDR3 comprises 15 residues. CDR1 and CDR2 (germline): LNHDA, SQIVND (reference sequence). The CDR3 DNA sequence: TGTGCCAGTAGTCCACGGACAGGGCTGAACACTGAAGCTTTCTTT. Translated, it gives CASSPRTGLNTEAFF.

The chain employs TRBV20-1 and TRBJ2-3, with D tentatively TRBD1 (6 bases). Trimming pared 6 bases from V and 4 bases from J, leaving 11 bases between. The CDR3 sequence is 12 residues long. Germline CDR1 DFQATT, CDR2 SNEGSKA (reference sequence). The CDR3 coding sequence is TGCAGTGCCCTCCAGGGGTCAGATACGCAGTATTTT. Translation: CSALQGSDTQYF.

J is TRBJ1-3 and V is TRBV21-1; TRBD1, the table's D call, was not compared with the DNA. TRBV21-1 is annotated as a pseudogene. The CDR3 runs 16 residues. As DNA, the CDR3 is TGTGCCAGCAGCAAAGAAACAGGAGGCTCTGGAAACACCATATATTTT. Translating it yields CASSKETGGSGNTIYF.

This clonotype was observed a handful of times. The rearrangement joins TRBV7-2 to TRBJ1-2; a weak D match, TRBD1 (5 bases). Trimming stripped 4 bases from V and 8 bases from J, with 14 bases between. The length of the CDR3 is 13 residues. Germline CDR1 SGHTA, CDR2 FQGNSA. The chain's CDR3 is CASSSQGVGGYTF. DNA for the CDR3: TGTGCCAGCAGCTCGCAGGGAGTTGGGGGCTACACCTTC.

This chain uses TRBV6-1 with TRBJ2-1; 7 bases fit TRBD1. CDR3 length: 17 residues. V lost 6 bases to trimming and J lost 8 bases; unmatched junction nucleotides: 19. Per the germline V gene, CDR1 is MNHNS and CDR2 is SASEGT. The CDR3 loop reads CASSLGKWDSRYDEQFF. CDR3 sequence (DNA): TGTGCCAGCAGCTTGGGGAAATGGGACAGCCGGTACGATGAGCAGTTCTTC.

This chain joins TRBV2 and TRBJ2-5, with TRBD1 identical over 7 bases. The CDR3 spans 13 residues. Per the germline V gene, CDR1 is SNHLY and CDR2 is FYNNEI. The ends lost 7 bases at V and 9 bases at J; junction bases unmatched: 11. The DNA of the CDR3 is TGTGCCAGCACTTTCGGACAGGCGGTTCCCCAGTACTTC. Protein: CASTFGQAVPQYF.

This clonotype has only a few counts. V usage is TRBV19 and J usage is TRBJ1-2; D is ambiguous. Germline values: CDR1 LNHDA, CDR2 SQIVND (reference sequence). The V and J ends lost 2 bases and 4 bases respectively, with 5 bases between them. The CDR3 extends over 12 amino acids. The CDR3 loop reads CASSIRGYGYTF. As DNA, the CDR3 is TGTGCCAGTAGTATACGGGGCTATGGCTACACCTTC.

This clonotype is medium-sized (0.01 to 0.1%) in the sample. The CDR3 region is CASSLSLDSNTEAFF. The CDR3 DNA is TGTGCCAGCAGTTTATCCCTAGACAGCAACACTGAAGCTTTCTTT. J is TRBJ1-1 and V is TRBV27; D is perhaps TRBD1 (5 bases). The CDR3 is made up of 15 amino acids. The germline V gene encodes CDR1 MNHEY and CDR2 SMNVEV (reference sequence). Between the trimmed V and J ends, which lost 0 bases and 2 bases, there was a span of 10 bases.

This clonotype was recorded a few times. This sequence joins TRBV20-1 and TRBJ1-2, with a possible D match to TRBD1 (5 bases). The germline CDR1 and CDR2 sequences are DFQATT and SNEGSKA (reference sequence). The CDR3 contains 14 residues. The V end lost 6 bases, the J end lost 7 bases, and 21 bases lay between the germline ends. CDR3 DNA sequence: TGCAGTGCCCGACCGACAGATAATACTGGTGGCTACACCTTC. Amino acids: CSARPTDNTGGYTF.

In its sample, this clonotype was seen a few times. The gene calls are TRBV6-2 or TRBV6-3 and TRBJ2-1; no reliable D call. CDR1 and CDR2 from the germline V gene are MNHEY and SVGEGT. This CDR3 contains 13 residues. The V end lost 0 bases, the J end lost 15 bases, and 15 bases lay between the germline ends. The CDR3, as DNA: TGTGCCAGCAGTTACTCGTCCGTCCGATTTCTGTTCTTC. This encodes CASSYSSVRFLFF.

This clonotype was counted once. CDR3 in DNA: TGTGCCAGCAGGGATGGTAGCGGCACTGAAGCTTTCTTT. Its protein product is CASRDGSGTEAFF. V gene TRBV6-4 combines with J gene TRBJ1-1; D ambiguous. The CDR3 spans 13 residues. Trimming removed 6 bases at V and 4 bases at J, with 12 bases between. The germline gives CDR1 MRHNA, CDR2 SNTAGT.

The chain links TRBV27 to TRBJ1-6; D is ambiguous. This CDR3 spans 14 amino acids. Germline V gene sequence: CDR1 MNHEY, CDR2 SMNVEV (reference sequence). V gave up 7 bases and J gave up 10 bases, with 17 bases separating them. The CDR3 coding sequence is TGTGCCAGCACTATGGACGTCCAAGCCTCACCCCTCCACTTT. Residues: CASTMDVQASPLHF.

J is TRBJ2-4 and V is TRBV6-1, with D perhaps matching TRBD2 (6 bases). V was trimmed by 1 base and J by 0 bases, leaving 7 bases between them. The CDR3 has 15 residues. Germline V gene sequence: CDR1 MNHNS, CDR2 SASEGT. CDR3 residues: CASSEGGLAKNIQYF. CDR3 coding DNA: TGTGCCAGCAGTGAAGGGGGACTAGCCAAAAACATTCAGTACTTC.